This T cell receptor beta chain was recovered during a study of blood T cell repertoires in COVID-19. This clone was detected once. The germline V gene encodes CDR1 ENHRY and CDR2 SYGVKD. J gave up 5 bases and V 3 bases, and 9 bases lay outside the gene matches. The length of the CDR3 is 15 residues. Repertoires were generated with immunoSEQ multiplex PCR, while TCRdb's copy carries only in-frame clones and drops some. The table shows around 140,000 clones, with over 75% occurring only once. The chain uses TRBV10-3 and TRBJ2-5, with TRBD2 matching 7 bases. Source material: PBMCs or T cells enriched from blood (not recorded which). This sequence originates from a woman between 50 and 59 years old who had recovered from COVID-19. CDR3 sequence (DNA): TGTGCCATCAGTGATGGTGCGGGAGTAATGGAGACCCAGTACTTC. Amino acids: CAISDGAGVMETQYF.